These 31 T cell receptor beta chains were all obtained from the same sample, sequenced in a study of spatial heterogeneity in lung cancer. Study results and limitations: For expanded intratumoral alpha and beta TCRs, counts tracked tumor mutation counts.

One entry per CDR3 protein, called by TCRdb with MiXCR from the 5' RACE reads. The table records thousands of distinct CDR3 sequences, 11% of them present only once. These receptors have no identified antigens. Time point described: sample taken at primary tumor resection. Material: lung tumor tissue, obtained at surgery. The receptors come from a male donor with early-stage non-small cell lung cancer.

This clonotype has a handful of counts. This sequence joins TRBV19 and TRBJ2-1, with 7 bases identical to TRBD2. The CDR3 has 13 amino acids. Germline V gene lookup returns CDR1 LNHDA and CDR2 SQIVND (reference sequence). V shed 7 bases and J 4 bases; nucleotides not matched to a gene: 4. The CDR3 here is CASTTSRYNEQFF. CDR3 DNA: TGTGCCAGTACGACTAGCAGATACAATGAGCAGTTCTTC.

This clonotype was detected once. This clone may be a read error of a much larger clone one base away. The chain couples TRBV7-9 to TRBJ2-6; D possibly corresponds to TRBD1 (5 bases). Germline V gene data show CDR1 as SEHNR and CDR2 as FQNEAQ (reference sequence). The CDR3 is 19 amino acids. Trimming left V 5 bases short and J 1 base short, with 21 bases between. This CDR3 reads CASSRRAKQVWSGANVLTF. The CDR3 DNA sequence: TGTGCCAGCAGCCGAAGGGCGAAACAGGTCTGGTCTGGGGCCAACGTCCTGACTTTC.

This clonotype is deemed medium-sized. The V call is TRBV27, the J call TRBJ1-2; D remains unclear. Trimming took off 3 bases at V and 7 bases at J, with 18 bases between the two ends. Germline V gene sequence: CDR1 MNHEY, CDR2 SMNVEV (reference sequence). This CDR3 region has 15 residues. The CDR3 loop is CASSLDREVFGGYTF. CDR3 DNA sequence: TGTGCCAGCAGTTTGGATCGGGAGGTGTTTGGTGGCTACACCTTC.

The V gene is TRBV12-3 or TRBV12-4, the J gene TRBJ2-6; D remains unclear. The CDR3 runs 14 residues. Trimming cost V 4 bases and J 1 base, with 5 bases left between them. In nucleotides, the CDR3 is TGTGCCAGCAGTTCCAGGTCTGGGGCCAACGTCCTGACTTTC. Translation gives CASSSRSGANVLTF.

This clonotype is termed medium-sized. The CDR3 loop reads CASSPRTGWSGYTF. DNA of the CDR3: TGTGCCAGCAGCCCGAGGACAGGCTGGAGTGGCTACACCTTC. The gene calls are TRBV7-2 and TRBJ1-2; TRBD1 agrees at 7 bases. The CDR3 has 14 amino acids. Germline trimming cut 5 bases from V and 7 bases from J; bases unmatched to any gene: 10. The germline CDR1 and CDR2 sequences are SGHTA and FQGNSA.

This clonotype rates as medium-sized. This chain links TRBV11-2 with TRBJ2-3; 8 bases map to TRBD2. From germline, CDR1 is SGHAT and CDR2 FQNNGV. J lost 5 bases, V lost 1 base, and 5 bases had no gene match. The CDR3 covers 15 residues. In DNA, the CDR3 is TGTGCCAGCAGCTTAGTCTCCGGGGGGGGAGATACGCAGTATTTT. Protein product: CASSLVSGGGDTQYF. Using reference TRBV11-2 and TRBJ2-3 for the parts outside the CDR3, the full variable domain is EAGVAQSPRYKIIEKRQSVAFWCNPISGHATLYWYQQILGQGPKLLIQFQNNGVVDDSQLPKDRFSAERLKGVDSTLKIQPAKLEDSAVYLCASSLVSGGGDTQYFGPGTRLTVL.

This clonotype counts as medium-sized (0.01 to 0.1%). The chain uses TRBV3-1 and TRBJ2-4, with D unclear. The CDR3 is 12 amino acids. With 3 bases removed from V and 1 base from J, the gap between germline ends came to 1 base. CDR1 is LGHDT, CDR2 YNNKEL, per germline (reference sequence). CDR3 nucleotide sequence: TGTGCCAGCAGCCAGGCCAAAAACATTCAGTACTTC. Its translation is CASSQAKNIQYF.

By sample fraction, this clonotype is large. The rearrangement links TRBV3-1 to TRBJ2-7; D unclear. The CDR3 is made up of 12 amino acids. The ends were cut back, 4 bases at V and 3 bases at J, with 7 bases in the middle. Germline CDR1 is LGHDT and CDR2 is YNNKEL (reference sequence). CDR3 sequence reads: CASSPTGYEQYF. The CDR3 coding sequence is TGTGCCAGCAGCCCGACGGGCTACGAGCAGTACTTC.

By share, this clonotype counts as medium-sized (0.01 to 0.1%). The chain joins TRBV15 to TRBJ2-3, with TRBD2 matching 7 bases. Germline CDR1 is LNHNV and CDR2 is YYDKDF (reference sequence). The CDR3 extends over 17 amino acids. V gave up 0 bases and J gave up 6 bases; unmatched junction bases: 12. CDR3 in amino acids: CATSRDEGLGPRDTQYF. DNA for the CDR3: TGTGCCACCAGCAGAGATGAAGGACTAGGACCCCGGGATACGCAGTATTTT. Supplemented by reference TRBV15 and TRBJ2-3, the full variable domain reads DAMVIQNPRYQVTQFGKPVTLSCSQTLNHNVMYWYQQKSSQAPKLLFHYYDKDFNNEADTPDNFQSRRPNTSFCFLDIRSPGLGDTAMYLCATSRDEGLGPRDTQYFGPGTRLTVL.

A remark on this clonotype: This may be a read error: a much more frequent sequence differs by one nucleotide. The chain employs TRBV13 and TRBJ2-5, with D unclear. Germline lookup yields CDR1 PRHDT and CDR2 FYEKMQ (reference sequence). The CDR3 has 12 amino acids. V lost 8 bases and J lost 5, with 12 bases in between. CDR3 sequence (DNA): TGTGCCAGCCGCCCAAGGACGGAGACCCAGTACTTC. It is translated as CASRPRTETQYF.

By sample fraction, this clonotype is medium-sized (0.01 to 0.1%). The chain employs TRBV29-1 and TRBJ2-7; 11 nucleotides line up with TRBD1. CDR3 size: 14 residues. The V and J ends lost 7 bases and 2 bases, in that order; junction bases with no gene match: 7. Per germline, CDR1 SQVTM and CDR2 ANQGSEA. This chain's CDR3 is CSGGTGGLPYEQYF. DNA for the CDR3: TGCAGCGGCGGGACAGGGGGACTCCCCTACGAGCAGTACTTC.

The sample holds many counts of this clonotype. The rearrangement uses TRBV20-1 and TRBJ2-3; maybe TRBD2 (6 bases). V was trimmed by 1 base and J by 5 bases, leaving 10 bases between them. Germline V CDR1 and CDR2: DFQATT, SNEGSKA (reference sequence). There are 13 residues in the CDR3. CDR3 sequence: CSARVGSRDTQYF. DNA of the CDR3: TGCAGTGCTAGAGTCGGGAGTCGAGATACGCAGTATTTT.

This clonotype was picked up a small number of times. The genes are TRBV7-2 and TRBJ2-3; 7 nucleotides align to TRBD2. This CDR3 comprises 12 residues. The germline V gene encodes CDR1 SGHTA and CDR2 FQGNSA. The trim removed 6 bases at V and 3 bases at J, leaving 0 bases unmatched. CDR3 nucleotide sequence: TGTGCCAGCAGAGCGGGGACAGATACGCAGTATTTT. It is translated as CASRAGTDTQYF.

This clonotype has a count of ten or more. The chain has TRBV7-4 and TRBJ2-1; weak D call: TRBD2 (6 bases). The CDR3 extends over 16 amino acids. Per germline, CDR1 SGHVT and CDR2 SQSDAQ. Trimming left V 0 bases short and J 1 base short, with 10 bases between. The CDR3 DNA is TGTGCCAGCAGCTTAGCGGGAAGCGGGTCCTACAATGAGCAGTTCTTC. The encoded protein is CASSLAGSGSYNEQFF.

This clonotype turned up a few times. The V and J genes are TRBV20-1 and TRBJ2-1, with 10 bases that match TRBD1. Germline CDR1 reads DFQATT; CDR2 reads SNEGSKA (reference sequence). The CDR3 loop spans 18 amino acids. V shed 3 bases and J 0 bases; nucleotides not matched to a gene: 11. CDR3: CSASQVPGQGISYNEQFF. In nucleotides, the CDR3 is TGCAGTGCTAGTCAAGTGCCGGGACAGGGGATCTCCTACAATGAGCAGTTCTTC.

In its sample, this clonotype is medium-sized. The gene calls are TRBV5-1 and TRBJ2-7; D is possibly TRBD1 (5 bases). Trimming removed 4 bases from V and 8 bases from J, with 13 bases in between. Looked up from germline, CDR1 is SGHRS and CDR2 is YFSETQ. The CDR3 has 12 residues. CDR3 protein: CASSQTMGQQYF. The CDR3, as DNA: TGCGCCAGCAGCCAAACCATGGGGCAGCAGTACTTC.

This clonotype qualifies as medium-sized (0.01 to 0.1%). This chain links TRBV5-1 with TRBJ2-7; D perhaps matches TRBD2 (5 bases). Deletions cut 9 bases from V and 4 bases from J, with 23 bases between. This CDR3 is 15 amino acids long. In germline, CDR1 is SGHRS, CDR2 YFSETQ. The CDR3 reads CAILARDPTGYEQYF. CDR3 nucleotides: TGCGCCATCCTAGCCCGGGATCCGACGGGATACGAGCAGTACTTC.

This clonotype was observed many times. CDR3 protein: CASSYSGQGAYTQYF. DNA for the CDR3: TGTGCCAGCAGTTACTCAGGACAGGGGGCTTATACGCAGTATTTT. This sequence joins TRBV6-5 and TRBJ2-3, with TRBD1 identical over 11 bases. The CDR3 is made up of 15 amino acids. Germline CDR1 and CDR2: MNHEY and SVGAGI. The junction had 3 bases not matched to a gene; V was cut back by 0 bases and J by 7 bases.

Sample share makes this clonotype medium-sized. This chain connects TRBV4-3 to TRBJ1-5, with TRBD1 matching over 8 bases. This CDR3 region has 14 residues. The V gene's germline CDR1 is LGHNA and CDR2 YSLEER. V lost 4 bases, J lost 7 bases, and 6 bases stayed unmatched. This chain's CDR3 is CASSPSDRAQPQHF. Written as DNA, the CDR3 is TGCGCCAGCAGCCCCTCGGACAGGGCACAGCCCCAGCATTTT.

This clonotype qualifies as medium-sized. The chain combines TRBV5-1 with TRBJ1-6; 9 bases match TRBD1. This CDR3 has 17 residues. Germline V gene lookup returns CDR1 SGHRS and CDR2 YFSETQ. V lost 3 bases, J lost 0 bases, and 4 bases stayed unmatched. The CDR3 DNA reads as TGCGCCAGCAGCTGGGGGACAGGGAGCTCCTATAATTCACCCCTCCACTTT. This sequence encodes CASSWGTGSSYNSPLHF.

This clonotype is classed as medium-sized. J is TRBJ2-1 and V is TRBV5-1, with a possible D match to TRBD1 (6 bases). CDR3 length: 15 amino acids. Germline assignment: CDR1 SGHRS and CDR2 YFSETQ. The germline V and J ends were trimmed by 2 bases and 7 bases, with 16 bases remaining between them. CDR3 DNA: TGCGCCAGCAGCTTAAGTCAGGGGTGGGTGAATGAGCAGTTCTTC. Protein: CASSLSQGWVNEQFF.

The table lists this clonotype with many counts. Here the CDR3 DNA reads TGTGCCAGCAGTGTAGCGGGGTCCTACAATGAGCAGTTCTTC. Encoded protein: CASSVAGSYNEQFF. This chain uses TRBV6-5 with TRBJ2-1, with 8 positions matching TRBD2. Germline loops: CDR1 MNHEY, CDR2 SVGAGI. The CDR3 is made up of 14 amino acids. J lost 1 base, V lost 5 bases, and 1 base had no gene match.

In its sample, this clonotype was seen many times. The V and J genes are TRBV20-1 and TRBJ1-3; D gene uncertain. Germline V gene lookup returns CDR1 DFQATT and CDR2 SNEGSKA (reference sequence). The V and J ends lost 5 bases and 1 base respectively, with 9 bases between them. The CDR3 is 13 amino acids. The CDR3 bases are TGCAGTGCTCAGGTGGGATCTGGAAACACCATATATTTT. This translates into CSAQVGSGNTIYF.

This clonotype has at least ten counts. V and J are TRBV4-2 and TRBJ1-6; maybe TRBD1 (6 bases). The V end was cut by 0 bases, the J end by 7 bases, with 16 bases between. Germline V CDR1 and CDR2: LGHNA, YNFKEQ. The CDR3 length is 17 residues. The CDR3 loop is CASSQDGSTGSNSPLHF. The CDR3 DNA is TGTGCCAGCAGCCAAGATGGGTCCACAGGGAGCAATTCACCCCTCCACTTT.

This clonotype qualifies as medium-sized. This chain connects TRBV30 to TRBJ1-1; D is uncertain. The CDR3 consists of 13 residues. V gave up 3 bases and J gave up 1 base, with 9 bases separating them. CDR1 GTSNPN and CDR2 SVGIG come from the germline V gene (reference sequence). The DNA of the CDR3 is TGTGCCTGGAGCAGGACCGGGAACACTGAAGCTTTCTTT. This gives the protein CAWSRTGNTEAFF. Variable domain in full (rest from reference TRBV30 and TRBJ1-1): SQTIHQWPATLVQPVGSPLSLECTVEGTSNPNLYWYRQAAGRGLQLLFYSVGIGQISSEVPQNLSASRPQDRQFILSSKKLLLSDSGFYLCAWSRTGNTEAFFGQGTRLTVV.

Relative to its sample, this clonotype is medium-sized. This rearrangement joins TRBV4-2 to TRBJ1-2, with a possible D match to TRBD1 (5 bases). CDR3 length: 15 residues. In germline, CDR1 is LGHNA, CDR2 YNFKEQ. V was trimmed by 0 bases and J by 2 bases, leaving 10 bases between them. The CDR3 reads CASSQEDRGNYGYTF. CDR3 sequence (DNA): TGTGCCAGCAGCCAAGAGGACCGGGGGAACTATGGCTACACCTTC.

This chain connects TRBV25-1 to TRBJ1-6, with D possibly matching TRBD1 (5 bases). The V end was cut by 6 bases, the J end by 8 bases, with 14 bases between. The germline gives CDR1 MGHDK, CDR2 SYGVNS. The CDR3 extends over 14 amino acids. This chain's CDR3 is CASSSWGKDSPLHF. The CDR3 DNA reads as TGTGCCAGCAGCTCTTGGGGGAAGGATTCACCCCTCCACTTT.

Relative to its sample, this clonotype is medium-sized. The CDR3 sequence is CASSSGGTDTQYF. CDR3 in DNA: TGTGCCAGCAGTTCTGGTGGCACAGATACGCAGTATTTT. The rearrangement joins TRBV6-2 or TRBV6-3 to TRBJ2-3; D gene ambiguous. Germline V CDR1 and CDR2: MNHEY, SVGEGT. This CDR3 is built from 13 residues. Trimming removed 4 bases from V and 1 base from J, with 6 bases in between.

In this sample, this clonotype is medium-sized. CDR3 DNA sequence: TGTGCCAGCAGCCGAAGGTCGGCGGCTGGGGCCAACGTCCTGACTTTC. It yields the protein CASSRRSAAGANVLTF. The rearrangement joins TRBV11-2 to TRBJ2-6; D is undetermined. The CDR3 contains 16 residues. Germline assignment: CDR1 SGHAT and CDR2 FQNNGV. Trimming pared 5 bases from V and 2 bases from J, leaving 13 bases between.

With regard to this clonotype: A much larger clonotype is one base distant, so this may be a read error. J is TRBJ1-2 and V is TRBV11-2, with 10 bases fitting TRBD1. With V trimmed by 5 bases and J by 4 bases, 7 bases remained unmatched. CDR1 is SGHAT, CDR2 FQNNGV, per germline. The CDR3 runs 15 residues. CDR3 amino acids: CASSLGQGISYGYTF. Written as DNA, the CDR3 is TGTGCCAGCAGCCTGGGACAGGGGATAAGCTATGGCTACACCTTC.

This clonotype is medium-sized (0.01 to 0.1%). The chain links TRBV29-1 to TRBJ2-3, with D possibly being TRBD1 (6 bases). This CDR3 is built from 12 residues. V gave up 8 bases and J gave up 2 bases, with 11 bases separating them. CDR1 SQVTM and CDR2 ANQGSEA come from the germline V gene. The CDR3 coding sequence is TGCAGCTACAGGGAGTCCACAGATACGCAGTATTTT. It specifies CSYRESTDTQYF.